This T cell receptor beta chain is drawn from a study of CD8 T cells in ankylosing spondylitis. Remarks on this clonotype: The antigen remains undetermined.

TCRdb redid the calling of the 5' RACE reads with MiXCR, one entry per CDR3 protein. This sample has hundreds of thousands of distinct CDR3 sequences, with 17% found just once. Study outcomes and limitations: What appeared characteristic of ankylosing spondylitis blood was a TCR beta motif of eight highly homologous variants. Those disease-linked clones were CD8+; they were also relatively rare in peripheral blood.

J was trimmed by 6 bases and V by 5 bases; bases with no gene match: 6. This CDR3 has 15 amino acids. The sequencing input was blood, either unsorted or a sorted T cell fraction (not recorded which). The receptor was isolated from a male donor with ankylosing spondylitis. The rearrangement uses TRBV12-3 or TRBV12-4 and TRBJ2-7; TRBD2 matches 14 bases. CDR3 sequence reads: CASSLGTSGSGEQYF. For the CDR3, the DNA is TGTGCCAGCAGTCTCGGGACTAGCGGGAGCGGCGAGCAGTACTTC.